The rows below give T cell receptor beta chains drawn from one sample of a study of identical twins. TCRdb passed the 5' RACE reads through MiXCR, listing each CDR3 protein once. Of 500,000 to 550,000 distinct CDR3 sequences listed, about 20% are singletons. The sample also formed part of further work on T cells expressing NK-cell markers.

The sample was CD4+ T cells sorted from blood. The receptors here all came from a woman under 30 in good health. CDR3s leave out the opening cysteine and the closing phenylalanine or tryptophan.

len	v_gene	j_gene	CDR3aa
15	TRBV4-3	TRBJ2-3	ASSLGSIALGTDTQY
12	TRBV29-1	TRBJ2-3	SVDDTLIRDTQY
12	TRBV20-1	TRBJ2-1	SAMGANSYNEQF
13	TRBV7-9	TRBJ2-5	ASSSSGNVFGTQY
12	TRBV2	TRBJ2-3	AHNREASTDTQY
12	TRBV9	TRBJ2-3	ASSVAGSRDTQY
14	TRBV27	TRBJ2-4	ASSLSRIGAKNIQY
13	TRBV7-2	TRBJ2-1	ASSKTPSAYNEQF
14	TRBV6-5	TRBJ2-6	ASSYSMASGANVLT
11	TRBV7-9	TRBJ2-1	SSLTADRGEQF
14	TRBV4-3	TRBJ2-7	ASSQGVGTGSYEQY
13	TRBV12-3/TRBV12-4	TRBJ2-5	ASSPQARYQETQY
13	TRBV7-2	TRBJ2-7	ASSLRQGRPYEQY
10	TRBV25-1	TRBJ2-7	ASRGTAYEQY
13	TRBV5-1	TRBJ2-1	ASNSGGLSYNEQF
9	TRBV12-3/TRBV12-4	TRBJ1-1	ASIRGTEAF
12	TRBV24-1	TRBJ2-3	ATSLSTATDTQY